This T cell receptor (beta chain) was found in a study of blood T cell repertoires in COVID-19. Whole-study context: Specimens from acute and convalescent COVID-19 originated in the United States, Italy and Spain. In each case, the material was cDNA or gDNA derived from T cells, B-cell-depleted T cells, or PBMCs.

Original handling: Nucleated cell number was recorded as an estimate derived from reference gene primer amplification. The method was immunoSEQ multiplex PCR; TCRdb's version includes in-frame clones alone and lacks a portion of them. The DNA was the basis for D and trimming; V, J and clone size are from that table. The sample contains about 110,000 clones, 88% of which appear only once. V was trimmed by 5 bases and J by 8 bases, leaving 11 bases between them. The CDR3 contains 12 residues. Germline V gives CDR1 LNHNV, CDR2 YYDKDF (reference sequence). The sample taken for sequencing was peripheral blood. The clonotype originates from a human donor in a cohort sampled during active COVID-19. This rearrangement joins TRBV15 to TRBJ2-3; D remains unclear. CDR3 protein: CATSPQAGTQYF. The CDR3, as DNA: TGTGCCACCAGCCCCCAGGCTGGTACGCAGTATTTT.